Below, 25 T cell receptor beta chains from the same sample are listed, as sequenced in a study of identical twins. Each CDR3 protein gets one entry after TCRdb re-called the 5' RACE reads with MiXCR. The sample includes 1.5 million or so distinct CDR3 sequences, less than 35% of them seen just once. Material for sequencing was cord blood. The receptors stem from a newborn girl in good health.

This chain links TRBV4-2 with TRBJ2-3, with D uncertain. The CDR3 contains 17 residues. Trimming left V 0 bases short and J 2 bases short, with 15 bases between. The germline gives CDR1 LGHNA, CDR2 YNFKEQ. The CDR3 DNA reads TGTGCCAGCAGCCAAGATGGGCTCTTTGGAGTCACAGATACGCAGTATTTT. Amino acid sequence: CASSQDGLFGVTDTQYF.

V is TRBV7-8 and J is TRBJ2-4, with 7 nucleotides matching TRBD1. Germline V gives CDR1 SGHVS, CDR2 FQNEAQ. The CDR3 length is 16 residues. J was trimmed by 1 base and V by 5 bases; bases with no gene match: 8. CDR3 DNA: TGTGCCAGCAGCGCCCAATTCAGGGGGGCCAAAAACATTCAGTACTTC. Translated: CASSAQFRGAKNIQYF.

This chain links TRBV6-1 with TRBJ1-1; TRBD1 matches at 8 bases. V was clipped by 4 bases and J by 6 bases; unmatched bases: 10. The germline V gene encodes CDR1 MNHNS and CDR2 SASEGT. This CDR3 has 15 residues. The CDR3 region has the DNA TGTGCCAGCAGTGTCCAGCCAACAGGGGGGGCTGAAGCTTTCTTT. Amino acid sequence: CASSVQPTGGAEAFF.

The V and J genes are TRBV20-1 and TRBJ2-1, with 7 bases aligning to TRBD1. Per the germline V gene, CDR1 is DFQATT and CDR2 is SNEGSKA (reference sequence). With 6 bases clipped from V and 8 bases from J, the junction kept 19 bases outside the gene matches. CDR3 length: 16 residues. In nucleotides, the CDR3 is TGCAGTGCCAATCACCCCCTTGGGACAGTTGGCTATGAGCAGTTCTTC. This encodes CSANHPLGTVGYEQFF.

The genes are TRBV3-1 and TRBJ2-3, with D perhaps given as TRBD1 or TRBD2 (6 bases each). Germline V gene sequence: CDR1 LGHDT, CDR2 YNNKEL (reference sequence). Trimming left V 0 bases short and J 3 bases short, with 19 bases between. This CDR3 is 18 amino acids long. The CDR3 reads CASSQELLWGAKTDTQYF. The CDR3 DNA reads TGTGCCAGCAGCCAAGAATTATTATGGGGGGCCAAAACAGATACGCAGTATTTT.

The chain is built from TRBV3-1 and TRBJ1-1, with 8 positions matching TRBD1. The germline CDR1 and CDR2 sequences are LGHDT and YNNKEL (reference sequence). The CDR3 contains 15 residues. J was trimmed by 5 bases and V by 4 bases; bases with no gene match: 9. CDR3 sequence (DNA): TGTGCCAGCAGCCCCTCAGACAGGGGATGGACTGAAGCTTTCTTT. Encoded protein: CASSPSDRGWTEAFF.

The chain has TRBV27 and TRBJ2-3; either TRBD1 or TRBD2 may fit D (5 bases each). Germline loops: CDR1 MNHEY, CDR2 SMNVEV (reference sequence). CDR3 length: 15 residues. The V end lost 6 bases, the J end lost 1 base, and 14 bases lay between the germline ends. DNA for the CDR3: TGTGCCAGCAGCGTGGGGGACGGCGGCACAGATACGCAGTATTTT. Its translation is CASSVGDGGTDTQYF.

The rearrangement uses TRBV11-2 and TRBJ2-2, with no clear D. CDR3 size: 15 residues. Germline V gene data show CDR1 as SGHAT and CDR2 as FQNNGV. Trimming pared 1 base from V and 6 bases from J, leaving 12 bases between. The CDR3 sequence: CASSLVLVGAGELFF. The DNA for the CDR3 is TGTGCCAGCAGCTTAGTTCTAGTTGGGGCCGGGGAGCTGTTTTTT.

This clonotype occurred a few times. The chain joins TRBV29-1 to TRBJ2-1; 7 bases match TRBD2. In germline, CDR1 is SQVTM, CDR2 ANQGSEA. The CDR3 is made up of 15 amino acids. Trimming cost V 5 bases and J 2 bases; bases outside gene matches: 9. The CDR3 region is CSVRAGLRPYNEQFF. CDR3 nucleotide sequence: TGCAGCGTTCGTGCGGGACTAAGACCCTACAATGAGCAGTTCTTC.

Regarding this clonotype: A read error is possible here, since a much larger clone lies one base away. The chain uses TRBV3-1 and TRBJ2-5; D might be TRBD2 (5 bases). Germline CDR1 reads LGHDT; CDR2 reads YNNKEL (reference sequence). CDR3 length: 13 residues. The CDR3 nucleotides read TGTGTCAGCAGCCAAGGAGGCGCAGAGACCCAGTACTTC. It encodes CVSSQGGAETQYF.

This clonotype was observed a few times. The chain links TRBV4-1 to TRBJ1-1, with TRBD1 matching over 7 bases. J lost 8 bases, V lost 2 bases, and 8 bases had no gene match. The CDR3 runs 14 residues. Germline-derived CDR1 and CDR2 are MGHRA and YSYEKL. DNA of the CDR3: TGCGCCAGCAGCCAACCTACGACAGGGCCCGAAGCTTTCTTT. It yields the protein CASSQPTTGPEAFF.

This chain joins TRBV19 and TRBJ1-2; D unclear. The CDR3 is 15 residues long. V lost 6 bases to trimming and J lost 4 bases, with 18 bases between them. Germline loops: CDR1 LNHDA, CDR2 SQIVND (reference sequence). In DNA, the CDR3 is TGTGCCAGTAGCGAAATATCCATGAGTCGCTATGGCTACACCTTC. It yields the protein CASSEISMSRYGYTF. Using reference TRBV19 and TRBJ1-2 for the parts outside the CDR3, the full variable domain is DGGITQSPKYLFRKEGQNVTLSCEQNLNHDAMYWYRQDPGQGLRLIYYSQIVNDFQKGDIAEGYSVSREKKESFPLTVTSAQKNPTAFYLCASSEISMSRYGYTFGSGTRLTVV.

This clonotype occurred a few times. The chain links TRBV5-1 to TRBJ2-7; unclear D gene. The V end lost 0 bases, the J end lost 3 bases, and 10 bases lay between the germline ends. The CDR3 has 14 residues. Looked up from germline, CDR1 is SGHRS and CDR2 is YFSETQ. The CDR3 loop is CASSLGQTGYEQYF. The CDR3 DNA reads TGCGCCAGCAGCTTGGGACAAACCGGCTACGAGCAGTACTTC.

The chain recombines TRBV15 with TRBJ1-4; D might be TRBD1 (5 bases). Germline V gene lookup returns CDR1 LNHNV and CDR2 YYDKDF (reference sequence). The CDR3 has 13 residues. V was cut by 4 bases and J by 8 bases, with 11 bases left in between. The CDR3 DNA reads TGTGCCACCAGCATGACAGCAGGGGAAAAACTGTTTTTT. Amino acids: CATSMTAGEKLFF.

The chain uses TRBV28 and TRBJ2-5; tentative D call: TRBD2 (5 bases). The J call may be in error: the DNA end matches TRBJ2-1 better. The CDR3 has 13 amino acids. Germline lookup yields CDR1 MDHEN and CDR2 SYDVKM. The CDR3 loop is CASSSNLWETQFF. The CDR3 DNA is TGTGCCAGCAGTTCAAACCTTTGGGAGACCCAGTTCTTC.

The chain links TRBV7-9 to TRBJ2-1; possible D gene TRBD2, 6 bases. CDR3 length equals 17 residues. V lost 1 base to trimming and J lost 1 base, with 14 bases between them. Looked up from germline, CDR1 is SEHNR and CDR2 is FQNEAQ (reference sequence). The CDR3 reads CASSLEPGSGSYNEQFF. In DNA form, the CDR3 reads TGTGCCAGCAGCTTAGAGCCTGGTAGCGGTTCCTACAATGAGCAGTTCTTC.

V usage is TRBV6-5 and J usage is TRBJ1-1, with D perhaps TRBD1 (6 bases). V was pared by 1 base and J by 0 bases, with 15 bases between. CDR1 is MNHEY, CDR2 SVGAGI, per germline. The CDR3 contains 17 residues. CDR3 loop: CASSYFRGLKLNTEAFF. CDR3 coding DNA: TGTGCCAGCAGTTACTTCAGGGGTTTGAAGCTGAACACTGAAGCTTTCTTT.

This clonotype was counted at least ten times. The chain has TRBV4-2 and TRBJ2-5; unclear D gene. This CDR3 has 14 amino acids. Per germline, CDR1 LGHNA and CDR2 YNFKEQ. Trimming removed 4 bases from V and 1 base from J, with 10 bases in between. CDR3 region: CASSLPLPQETQYF. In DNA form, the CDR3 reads TGTGCCAGCAGCCTCCCTCTACCCCAAGAGACCCAGTACTTC.

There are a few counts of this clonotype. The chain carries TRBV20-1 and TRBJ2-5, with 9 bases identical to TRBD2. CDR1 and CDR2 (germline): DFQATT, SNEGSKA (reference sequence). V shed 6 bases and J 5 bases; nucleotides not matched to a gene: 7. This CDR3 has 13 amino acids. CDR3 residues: CSAPGLAGETQYF. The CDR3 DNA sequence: TGCAGTGCCCCGGGACTAGCCGGGGAGACCCAGTACTTC.

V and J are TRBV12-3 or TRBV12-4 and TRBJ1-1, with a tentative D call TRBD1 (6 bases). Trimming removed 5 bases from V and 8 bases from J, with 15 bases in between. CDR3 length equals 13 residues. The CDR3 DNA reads TGTGCCAGCAGTCAGGGGACCTCAAGAGAAGCTTTCTTT. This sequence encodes CASSQGTSREAFF.

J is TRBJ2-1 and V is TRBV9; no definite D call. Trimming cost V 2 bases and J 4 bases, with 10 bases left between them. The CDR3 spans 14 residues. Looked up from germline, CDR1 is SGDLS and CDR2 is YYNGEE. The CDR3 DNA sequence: TGTGCCAGCAGCGTCAATCCCGGTTACAATGAGCAGTTCTTC. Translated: CASSVNPGYNEQFF.

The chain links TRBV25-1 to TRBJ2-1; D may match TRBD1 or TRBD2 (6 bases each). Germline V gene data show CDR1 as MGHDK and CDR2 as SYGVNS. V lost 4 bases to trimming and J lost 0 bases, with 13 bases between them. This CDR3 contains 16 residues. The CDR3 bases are TGTGCCAGCAGTGCAACCGGGGGCCCCTCCTACAATGAGCAGTTCTTC. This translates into CASSATGGPSYNEQFF.

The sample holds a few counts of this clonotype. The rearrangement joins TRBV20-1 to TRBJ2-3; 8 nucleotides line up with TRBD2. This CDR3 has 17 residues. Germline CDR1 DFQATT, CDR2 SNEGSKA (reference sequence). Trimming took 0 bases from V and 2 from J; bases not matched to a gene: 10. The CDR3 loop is CSARDWASGLSTDTQYF. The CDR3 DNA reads TGCAGTGCTAGAGATTGGGCTAGCGGGCTTTCCACAGATACGCAGTATTTT.

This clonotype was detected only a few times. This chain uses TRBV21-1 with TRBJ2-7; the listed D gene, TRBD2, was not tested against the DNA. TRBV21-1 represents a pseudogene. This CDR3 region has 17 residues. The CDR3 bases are TGTGCCAGCAGCAAACGATCGGCGGCTAGCGGCTACTACGAGCAGTACTTC. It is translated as CASSKRSAASGYYEQYF.

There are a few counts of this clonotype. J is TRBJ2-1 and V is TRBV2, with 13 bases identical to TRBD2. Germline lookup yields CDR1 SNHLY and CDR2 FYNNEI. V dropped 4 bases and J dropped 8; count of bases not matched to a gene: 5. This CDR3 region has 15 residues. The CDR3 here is CASSGVTSGRYEQFF. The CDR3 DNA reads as TGTGCCAGCAGTGGGGTGACTAGCGGGAGGTATGAGCAGTTCTTC.